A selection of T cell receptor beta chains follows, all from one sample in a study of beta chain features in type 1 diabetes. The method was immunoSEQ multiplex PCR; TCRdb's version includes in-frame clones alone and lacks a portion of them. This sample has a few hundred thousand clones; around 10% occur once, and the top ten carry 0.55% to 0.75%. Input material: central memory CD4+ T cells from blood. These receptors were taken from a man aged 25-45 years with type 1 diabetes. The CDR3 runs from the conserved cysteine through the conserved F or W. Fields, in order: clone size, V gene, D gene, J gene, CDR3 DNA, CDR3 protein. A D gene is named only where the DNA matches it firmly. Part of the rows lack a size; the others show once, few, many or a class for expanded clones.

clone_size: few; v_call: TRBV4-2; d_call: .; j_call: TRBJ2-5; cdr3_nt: TGTGCCAGCAGCCAGCGAGCTAGCGCCGTCACAAATGTCGAGACCCAGTACTTC; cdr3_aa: CASSQRASAVTNVETQYF
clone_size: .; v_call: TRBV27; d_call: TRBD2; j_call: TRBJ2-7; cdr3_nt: TGTGCCAGCAGATCCGGACTAGCGGGTGCGGGGCAGTACTTC; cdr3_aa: CASRSGLAGAGQYF
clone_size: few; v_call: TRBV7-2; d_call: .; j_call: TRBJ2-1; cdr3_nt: TGTGCCAGCAGTCTAGACGGGAGCTCCTACAATGAGCAGTTCTTC; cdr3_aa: CASSLDGSSYNEQFF
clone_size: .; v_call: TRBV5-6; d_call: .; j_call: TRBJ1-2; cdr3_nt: TGTGCCAGCAGCTTGGCTACGGCAGGCCCACATGGCTACACCTTC; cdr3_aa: CASSLATAGPHGYTF
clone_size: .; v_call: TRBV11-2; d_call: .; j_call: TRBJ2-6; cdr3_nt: TGTGCCAGCAGCCTGGGGGGTTCTGGGGCCAACGTCCTGACTTTC; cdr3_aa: CASSLGGSGANVLTF
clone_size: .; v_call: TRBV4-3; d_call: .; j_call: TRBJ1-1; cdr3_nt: TGCGCCAGCAGCCAAGGCCGTTACAAGGAAGCTTTCTTT; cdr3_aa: CASSQGRYKEAFF
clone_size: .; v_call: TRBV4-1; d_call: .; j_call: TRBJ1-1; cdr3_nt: TGCGCCAGCAGCCAATTGGCAGGGACGAACACTGAAGCTTTCTTT; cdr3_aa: CASSQLAGTNTEAFF
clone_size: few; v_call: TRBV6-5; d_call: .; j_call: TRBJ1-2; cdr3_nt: TGTGCCAGCAACCGGGAACAGCGGGACTATGGCTACACCTTC; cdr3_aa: CASNREQRDYGYTF
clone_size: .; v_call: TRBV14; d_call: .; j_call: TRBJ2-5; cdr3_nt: TGTGCCAGCAGCCACTTCGGTCGCGGCCAAGAGACCCAGTACTTC; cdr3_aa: CASSHFGRGQETQYF
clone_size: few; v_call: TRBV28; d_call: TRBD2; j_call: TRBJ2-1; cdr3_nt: TGTGCCAGCAGTTTTCCGGGACTAGCGGGAGTCAACAATGAGCAGTTCTTC; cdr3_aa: CASSFPGLAGVNNEQFF
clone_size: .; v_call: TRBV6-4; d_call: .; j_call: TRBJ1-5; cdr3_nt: TGTGCCAGCAGGCCCCGAACAGGGTCGGGCGATGGCAATCAGCCCCAGCATTTT; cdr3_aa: CASRPRTGSGDGNQPQHF
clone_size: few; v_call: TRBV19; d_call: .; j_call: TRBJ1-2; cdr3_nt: TGTGCCAGTAGTAAGCCTGGCGCGGATGGCTACACCTTC; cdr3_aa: CASSKPGADGYTF
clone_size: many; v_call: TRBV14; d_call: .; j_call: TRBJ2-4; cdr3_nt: TGTGCCAGCAGCCTTTCCCAGCGCGGGATCCAGTACTTC; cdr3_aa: CASSLSQRGIQYF
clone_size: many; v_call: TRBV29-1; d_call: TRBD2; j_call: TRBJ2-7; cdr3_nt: TGCAGCGTTGTCGCGACGGGAGGGCCCTCCGGCGAGCAGTACTTC; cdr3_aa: CSVVATGGPSGEQYF
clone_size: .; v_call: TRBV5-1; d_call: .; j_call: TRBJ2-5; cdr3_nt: TGCGCCTCCGGAGGTCAAGAGACCCAGTACTTC; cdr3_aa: CASGGQETQYF
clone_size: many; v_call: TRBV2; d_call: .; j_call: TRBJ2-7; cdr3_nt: TGTGCCAGCAGTGTGATCGGCGAGCAGTACTTC; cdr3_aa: CASSVIGEQYF
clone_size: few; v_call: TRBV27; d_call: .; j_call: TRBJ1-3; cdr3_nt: TGTGCCAGCAGTTTAACCGCTCGGGGAGGAAACACCATATATTTT; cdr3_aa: CASSLTARGGNTIYF
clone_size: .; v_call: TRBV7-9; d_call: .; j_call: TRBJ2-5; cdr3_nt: TGTGCCAGCAGCCCGCCGCGGGTGCGGGAGACCCAGTACTTC; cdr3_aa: CASSPPRVRETQYF
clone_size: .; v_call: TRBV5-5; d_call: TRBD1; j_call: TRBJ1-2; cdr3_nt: TGTGCCAGCATGAGGACAGGGGTTGGCTACACCTTC; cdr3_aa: CASMRTGVGYTF
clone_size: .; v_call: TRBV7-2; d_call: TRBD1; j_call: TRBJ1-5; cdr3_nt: TGTGCCAGCACCGTCCAGGGGGGGAATCAGCCCCAGCATTTT; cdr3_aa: CASTVQGGNQPQHF
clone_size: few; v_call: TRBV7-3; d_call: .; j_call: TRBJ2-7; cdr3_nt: TGTGCCAGCAGCCCAGGAGGCGTCGAGCAGTACTTC; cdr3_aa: CASSPGGVEQYF
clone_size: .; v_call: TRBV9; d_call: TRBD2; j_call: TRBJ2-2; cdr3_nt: TGTGCCAGCAGCGCTGGGAGGGGAAACACCGGGGAGCTGTTTTTT; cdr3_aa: CASSAGRGNTGELFF
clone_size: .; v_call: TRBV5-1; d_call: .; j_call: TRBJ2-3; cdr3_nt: TGCGCCAGCAGTGGCGGACCTAGCACAGATACGCAGTATTTT; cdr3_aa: CASSGGPSTDTQYF
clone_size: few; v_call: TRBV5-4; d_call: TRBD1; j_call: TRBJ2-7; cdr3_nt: TGTGCCAGCAGCTTGGGGACTGGACAGGGTCACTACGAGCAGTACTTC; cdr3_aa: CASSLGTGQGHYEQYF
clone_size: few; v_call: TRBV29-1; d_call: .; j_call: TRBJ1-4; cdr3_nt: TGCAGCGTTGTGGGTTCGGCTGATGAAAAACTGTTTTTT; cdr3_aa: CSVVGSADEKLFF
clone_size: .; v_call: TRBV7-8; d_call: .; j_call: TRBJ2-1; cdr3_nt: TGTGCCAGCAGCCCGGGACCAAAGGAGGAGCAGTTCTTC; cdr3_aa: CASSPGPKEEQFF
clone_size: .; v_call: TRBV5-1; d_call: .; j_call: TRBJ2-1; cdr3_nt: TGCGCCAGCAGCTTGGGACTGCGGGAACCCACCGGGAATGAGCAGTTCTTC; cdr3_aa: CASSLGLREPTGNEQFF
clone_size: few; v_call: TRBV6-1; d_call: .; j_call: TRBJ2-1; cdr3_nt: TGTGCCACCCGGAGCGAGCAGCTCAACAATGAGCAGTTCTTC; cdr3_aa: CATRSEQLNNEQFF
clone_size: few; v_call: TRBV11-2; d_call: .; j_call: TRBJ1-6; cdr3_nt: TGTGCCAGCAGCTCGAGCTACAGTAATTCACCCCTCCACTTT; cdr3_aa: CASSSSYSNSPLHF
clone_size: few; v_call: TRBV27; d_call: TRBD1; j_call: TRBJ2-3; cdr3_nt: TGTGCCAGCAGTTTATCCGGGACAGGGACAGATACGCAGTATTTT; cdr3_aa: CASSLSGTGTDTQYF
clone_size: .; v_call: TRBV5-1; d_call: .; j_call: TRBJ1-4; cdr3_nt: TGCGCCAGCAGCTCCGGACCTAATGAAAAACTGTTTTTT; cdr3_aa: CASSSGPNEKLFF
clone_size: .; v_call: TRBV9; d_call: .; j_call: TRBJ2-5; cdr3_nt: TGTGCCAGCAGCGTATTAGAGCAGCCGGAGAGGGAGACCCAGTACTTC; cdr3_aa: CASSVLEQPERETQYF
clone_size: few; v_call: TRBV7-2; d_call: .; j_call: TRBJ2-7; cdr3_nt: TGTGCCAGCAGCGCCATTCTCTCCGGGACTCGTCTCTACGAGCAGTACTTC; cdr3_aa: CASSAILSGTRLYEQYF
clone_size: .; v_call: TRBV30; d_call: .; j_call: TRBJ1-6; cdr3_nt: TGTGCCTGGAGCATTCAGGGTTCCTATAATTCACCCCTCCACTTT; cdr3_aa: CAWSIQGSYNSPLHF
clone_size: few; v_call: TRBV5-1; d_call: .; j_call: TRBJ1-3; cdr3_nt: TGCGCCAGCAGCTTGGCGGACAGATCCTCTGGAAACACCATATATTTT; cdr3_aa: CASSLADRSSGNTIYF
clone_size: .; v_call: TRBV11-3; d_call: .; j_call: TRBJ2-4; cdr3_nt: TGTGCCAGCAGCTTTACGGACAAAAACATTCAGTACTTC; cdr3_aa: CASSFTDKNIQYF
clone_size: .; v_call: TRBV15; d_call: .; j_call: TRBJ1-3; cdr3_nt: TGTGCCACCAGCACTTCCCGGGGGTCTGGAAACACCATATATTTT; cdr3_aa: CATSTSRGSGNTIYF